The 16 T cell receptor beta chains below were found in one sample sequenced in a study of Ad26.COV2.S vaccination and SARS-CoV-2 variants (dated by TCRdb to the early 2020s). Receptor amplification or capture employed the immunoSEQ multiplex PCR assay. TCRdb stores this immuneACCESS table with in-frame sequences only. Part of the clones is absent; in the studies checked, under half of the shortfall reflects unresolved V genes, and no reason is known for the rest. This sample holds around 250,000 clones; around 90% were observed only once. The biggest ten clones account for roughly 3% of the sample. The treatment or condition label of this sample denotes: roughly 19 received Ad26.COV2.S at low or high dose, single or two shots; roughly five received placebo; per-sample allocation not given. For vaccine and placebo recipients, repertoires were sequenced using samples collected on day 63 after the first injection.

Sequencing used peripheral blood, obtained in a trial of Ad26.COV2.S vaccine versus placebo. These receptors originate from a person between 18 and 65 years old who received the Ad26.COV2.S COVID-19 vaccine or a placebo.

The V gene is TRBV20-1, the J gene TRBJ2-2; D might be TRBD2 (6 bases). The germline gives CDR1 DFQATT, CDR2 SNEGSKA (reference sequence). The CDR3 spans 14 residues. The V end was cut by 3 bases, the J end by 1 base, with 9 bases between. CDR3 coding DNA: TGCAGTGCTAGTAGGCGGGAGAACACCGGGGAGCTGTTTTTT. It encodes CSASRRENTGELFF.

The CDR3 sequence: CASSRGTGGTEAFF. The DNA for the CDR3 is TGCGCCAGCAGCAGGGGGACAGGGGGCACTGAAGCTTTCTTT. This chain connects TRBV5-1 to TRBJ1-1, with 11 bases identical to TRBD1. The germline V gene encodes CDR1 SGHRS and CDR2 YFSETQ. CDR3 length equals 14 residues. J lost 4 bases, V lost 4 bases, and 3 bases had no gene match.

This chain joins TRBV4-1 and TRBJ2-1, with D possibly called TRBD1 or TRBD2 (5 bases each). Germline CDR1 and CDR2: MGHRA and YSYEKL. The CDR3 runs to 15 residues. Trimming pared 1 base from V and 0 bases from J, leaving 7 bases between. The CDR3 sequence: CASSQAGLSYNEQFF. DNA for the CDR3: TGCGCCAGCAGCCAAGCGGGGCTCTCCTACAATGAGCAGTTCTTC.

The chain is built from TRBV3-1 (or the pseudogene TRBV3-2) and TRBJ2-2; D unclear. Germline V CDR1 and CDR2: LGHDT, YNNKEL (reference sequence). Trimming cost V 1 base and J 4 bases, with 7 bases left between them. The CDR3 totals 14 residues. CDR3 in amino acids: CASSQGTSTGELFF. DNA of the CDR3: TGTGCCAGCAGCCAAGGCACAAGCACCGGGGAGCTGTTTTTT.

This clone is a singleton in its sample. The chain combines TRBV7-3 with TRBJ2-2; 9 nucleotides line up with TRBD1. V was pared by 6 bases and J by 7 bases, with 6 bases of the junction left unmatched. CDR1 is SGHTA and CDR2 is FQGTGA in the germline V gene. This CDR3 comprises 14 residues. The CDR3 DNA reads as TGTGCCAGCAGGGACGGACAGGGGCACGGGGAGCTGTTTTTT. This codes for CASRDGQGHGELFF.

The chain has TRBV18 and TRBJ1-1, with 11 bases aligning to TRBD1. V shed 3 bases and J 8 bases; nucleotides not matched to a gene: 8. The CDR3 spans 15 residues. From germline, CDR1 is KGHSH and CDR2 LQKENI. Here the CDR3 DNA reads TGTGCCAGCTCACCTGGGACAGGGGGGAATCAGGAAGCTTTCTTT. This sequence encodes CASSPGTGGNQEAFF.

The J gene is TRBJ1-2, the V gene TRBV19; no definite D call. Trimming removed 11 bases at V and 5 bases at J, with 18 bases between. Germline loops: CDR1 LNHDA, CDR2 SQIVND (reference sequence). The CDR3 is made up of 13 amino acids. The DNA for the CDR3 is TGTGCCTGCCGGAACTCCGATGATTATGGCTACACCTTC. Its translation is CACRNSDDYGYTF.

About this clone itself: The same CDR3 arises from other DNA sequences in this sample as well. The chain employs TRBV5-4 and TRBJ1-4, with unresolved D. Looked up from germline, CDR1 is SGHNT and CDR2 is YYREEE (reference sequence). CDR3 length: 11 residues. With 2 bases removed from V and 7 bases from J, the gap between germline ends came to 3 bases. The CDR3 bases are TGTGCCAGCAGCTTTGGTGAAAAACTGTTTTTT. Translating it yields CASSFGEKLFF. The whole variable domain, filled in from reference TRBV5-4 and TRBJ1-4, reads ETGVTQSPTHLIKTRGQQVTLRCSSQSGHNTVSWYQQALGQGPQFIFQYYREEENGRGNFPPRFSGLQFPNYSSELNVNALELDDSALYLCASSFGEKLFFGSGTQLSVL.

This chain connects TRBV6-5 to TRBJ2-7; the D gene is possibly TRBD1 (6 bases). V shed 0 bases and J shed 3 bases, with 9 bases lying between them. The CDR3 extends over 14 amino acids. CDR1 is MNHEY and CDR2 is SVGAGI in the germline V gene. The CDR3 protein is CASSYSEGGYEQYF. The CDR3 DNA sequence: TGTGCCAGCAGTTACTCTGAAGGGGGCTACGAGCAGTACTTC.

The chain couples TRBV5-1 to TRBJ2-5, with 10 bases identical to TRBD2. Germline V lookup: CDR1 SGHRS, CDR2 YFSETQ. The length of the CDR3 is 15 residues. Unmatched junction bases numbered 9, after V lost 7 bases and J lost 3 bases. The CDR3: CASDHLAGGKETQYF. CDR3 nucleotide sequence: TGCGCCAGCGACCATTTAGCGGGGGGTAAAGAGACCCAGTACTTC.

This sequence joins TRBV7-2 and TRBJ2-2; D is uncertain. The germline V and J ends were trimmed by 8 bases and 0 bases, with 10 bases remaining between them. The germline gives CDR1 SGHTA, CDR2 FQGNSA. CDR3 size: 14 residues. DNA of the CDR3: TGTGCCAGCCACTCAAGGACGAACACCGGGGAGCTGTTTTTT. Protein sequence: CASHSRTNTGELFF. Variable domain in full (rest from reference TRBV7-2 and TRBJ2-2): GAGVSQSPSNKVTEKGKDVELRCDPISGHTALYWYRQSLGQGLEFLIYFQGNSAPDKSGLPSDRFSAERTGGSVSTLTIQRTQQEDSAVYLCASHSRTNTGELFFGEGSRLTVL.

The chain employs TRBV30 and TRBJ2-7; 8 bases map to TRBD2. V dropped 2 bases and J dropped 3; count of bases not matched to a gene: 3. CDR3 size: 13 residues. CDR1 is GTSNPN, CDR2 SVGIG, per germline (reference sequence). The CDR3 spells CAWSREGLYEQYV. The CDR3 coding sequence is TGTGCCTGGAGTCGGGAGGGACTCTACGAGCAGTACGTC.

CDR3 bases: TGTGCCAGCAGTTACTCCTTGGGTTCCTACAATGAGCAGTTCTTC. Protein: CASSYSLGSYNEQFF. This chain uses TRBV6-6 with TRBJ2-1; D call uncertain. Germline assignment: CDR1 MNHNY and CDR2 SVGAGI (reference sequence). The V end lost 0 bases, the J end lost 1 base, and 7 bases lay between the germline ends. The CDR3 length is 15 residues.

The J gene is TRBJ1-1, the V gene TRBV12-5; no firm D call. CDR3 length: 15 residues. CDR1 LGHNT and CDR2 FRNRAP come from the germline V gene. Trimming took off 5 bases at V and 1 base at J, with 14 bases between the two ends. CDR3 residues: CASGPRRIENTEAFF. In nucleotides, the CDR3 is TGTGCTAGTGGTCCCCGACGGATTGAGAACACTGAAGCTTTCTTT.

The chain has TRBV18 and TRBJ1-5; 8 nucleotides align to TRBD1. J lost 6 bases, V lost 4 bases, and 5 bases had no gene match. The CDR3 totals 14 residues. In germline, CDR1 is KGHSH, CDR2 LQKENI. The CDR3, as DNA: TGTGCCAGCTCACTCAGGGGGCAGGGTCAGCCCCAGCATTTT. It yields the protein CASSLRGQGQPQHF.

Note on this clone: One end of the junction fails to match germline, which may point to a read error. The gene calls are TRBV27 and TRBJ2-3, with D perhaps TRBD2 (5 bases). CDR1 is MNHEY and CDR2 is SMNVEV in the germline V gene (reference sequence). This CDR3 spans 11 amino acids. The chain's CDR3 is CASKTGSIEIF. The CDR3 bases are TGTGCCAGCAAAACGGGGTCTATAGAAATTTTT.